These 9 T cell receptor beta chains share one sample of origin, sequenced in a study of cytomegalovirus exposure and HLA in healthy donors listed by TCRdb under 2017. Library prep was done by the immunoSEQ multiplex PCR assay. A mixture of 60 forward primers for TCR Vbeta segments and 13 reverse primers for TCR Jbeta segments was used in the multiplex PCR. The clones in this table, taken by TCRdb from immuneACCESS, are in-frame only. Not every clone is retained; where verified, under half of the shortfall comes from an unresolved V gene, and the cause of the rest is unknown. This sample is represented by 130,000 to 150,000 clones; around 77% of them were singletons. The biggest ten clones account for 4.5% to 6% of the sample. Sequencing was done on a sample of PBMCs. These receptor sequences come from a woman aged 50 to 60 in good health and CMV-seronegative.

This clone was seen only a few times. This sample includes further DNA sequences coding for the same CDR3. The J gene is TRBJ1-1, the V gene TRBV5-6; TRBD1 aligns across 7 bases. J lost 11 bases, V lost 4 bases, and 8 bases had no gene match. The CDR3 loop spans 12 amino acids. The germline gives CDR1 SGHDT, CDR2 YYEEEE. For the CDR3, the DNA is TGTGCCAGCAGCGCTGCCGGGACAGAGGCTTTCTTT. Amino acids: CASSAAGTEAFF.

The chain combines TRBV6-1 with TRBJ2-7; 9 nucleotides match TRBD2. CDR3 size: 15 residues. V was pared by 1 base and J by 0 bases, with 1 base of the junction left unmatched. The germline gives CDR1 MNHNS, CDR2 SASEGT. The CDR3 protein is CASSEGLADSYEQYF. CDR3 DNA: TGTGCCAGCAGTGAAGGACTAGCGGACTCCTACGAGCAGTACTTC.

The chain carries TRBV28 and TRBJ2-3; 13 bases line up with TRBD2. The CDR3 contains 16 residues. From germline, CDR1 is MDHEN and CDR2 SYDVKM. V lost 8 bases and J lost 2; bases outside the gene matches: 7. Here the CDR3 DNA reads TGTGCCAGCCCCCCGGGACTAGCGGGATTCACAGATACGCAGTATTTT. This translates into CASPPGLAGFTDTQYF. Supplemented by reference TRBV28 and TRBJ2-3, the full variable domain reads DVKVTQSSRYLVKRTGEKVFLECVQDMDHENMFWYRQDPGLGLRLIYFSYDVKMKEKGDIPEGYSVSREKKERFSLILESASTNQTSMYLCASPPGLAGFTDTQYFGPGTRLTVL.

The genes are TRBV2 and TRBJ2-3; D perhaps matches TRBD2 (5 bases). Germline CDR1 SNHLY, CDR2 FYNNEI. The CDR3 has 15 residues. The ends were cut back, 10 bases at V and 0 bases at J, with 17 bases in the middle. The CDR3 protein is CATKLANPSTDTQYF. The CDR3 nucleotides read TGTGCCACCAAATTAGCGAACCCAAGCACAGATACGCAGTATTTT. Based on the CDR3 plus reference TRBV2 and TRBJ2-3, the full variable domain is EPEVTQTPSHQVTQMGQEVILRCVPISNHLYFYWYRQILGQKVEFLVSFYNNEISEKSEIFDDQFSVERPDGSNFTLKIRSTKLEDSAMYFCATKLANPSTDTQYFGPGTRLTVL.

The V and J genes are TRBV29-1 and TRBJ2-5; 9 bases match TRBD2. The CDR3 has 15 amino acids. Trimming cost V 3 bases and J 5 bases; bases outside gene matches: 10. Germline V gives CDR1 SQVTM, CDR2 ANQGSEA. CDR3 amino acids: CSVDAAGGISETQYF. CDR3 DNA: TGCAGCGTTGACGCAGCGGGGGGTATTTCGGAGACCCAGTACTTC. Filled out from reference TRBV29-1 and TRBJ2-5, the complete variable domain reads SAVISQKPSRDICQRGTSLTIQCQVDSQVTMMFWYRQQPGQSLTLIATANQGSEATYESGFVIDKFPISRPNLTFSTLTVSNMSPEDSSIYLCSVDAAGGISETQYFGPGTRLLVL.

The chain has TRBV5-5 and TRBJ2-1; TRBD2 aligns across 11 bases. J gave up 4 bases and V 4 bases, and 4 bases lay outside the gene matches. The CDR3 covers 15 residues. Germline V CDR1 and CDR2: SGHKS, YYEKEE (reference sequence). CDR3 protein: CASSPRLAGYNEQFF. Written as DNA, the CDR3 is TGTGCCAGCAGCCCGCGACTAGCGGGGTACAATGAGCAGTTCTTC.

V is TRBV27 and J is TRBJ2-7; D gene unclear. The germline gives CDR1 MNHEY, CDR2 SMNVEV (reference sequence). This CDR3 has 16 residues. V lost 1 base and J 0 bases, leaving 13 bases between the germline ends. The CDR3 is CASSLLGPRSSYEQYF. In DNA, the CDR3 is TGTGCCAGCAGTTTATTGGGTCCCCGGAGCTCCTACGAGCAGTACTTC.

The V and J genes are TRBV6-5 and TRBJ2-5, with D possibly matching TRBD2 (6 bases). This CDR3 is 15 amino acids long. V was cut by 2 bases and J by 2 bases, with 12 bases left in between. Per germline, CDR1 MNHEY and CDR2 SVGAGI. The CDR3 protein is CASSYGAGLQETQYF. The CDR3 DNA reads as TGTGCCAGCAGTTACGGGGCGGGACTTCAAGAGACCCAGTACTTC.

The V gene is TRBV30, the J gene TRBJ1-5; 7 bases are a match to TRBD1. CDR1 is GTSNPN and CDR2 is SVGIG in the germline V gene (reference sequence). CDR3 length: 13 amino acids. V lost 5 bases, J lost 4 bases, and 5 bases stayed unmatched. CDR3 protein: CAWEGDSNQPQHF. The DNA for the CDR3 is TGTGCCTGGGAGGGGGACAGTAATCAGCCCCAGCATTTT.